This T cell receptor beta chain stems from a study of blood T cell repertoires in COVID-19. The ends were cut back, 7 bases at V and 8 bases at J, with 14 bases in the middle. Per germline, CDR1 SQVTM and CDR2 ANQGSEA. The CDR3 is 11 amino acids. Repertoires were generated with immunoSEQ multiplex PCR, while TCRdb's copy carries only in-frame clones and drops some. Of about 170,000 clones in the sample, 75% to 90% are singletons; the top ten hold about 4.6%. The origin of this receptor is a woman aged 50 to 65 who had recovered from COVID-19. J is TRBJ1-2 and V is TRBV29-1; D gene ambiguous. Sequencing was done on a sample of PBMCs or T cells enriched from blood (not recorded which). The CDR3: CSAPRGSGYTF. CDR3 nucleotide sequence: TGCAGCGCCCCTAGAGGGAGCGGCTACACCTTC.